This passage covers 22 T cell receptor beta chains from one sample sequenced in a study of CD8 T cells in Susac syndrome. It was with random hexamers that about 0.45 to 1 ug RNA was reverse transcribed. One entry per CDR3 protein results from TCRdb running MiXCR on the immunoSEQ multiplex PCR reads. The repertoire has roughly 120,000 distinct CDR3 sequences, 90% to 95% of them found once; the top ten carry 0.087%. Sample: CD4+ T cells from PBMCs. The receptors come from a human donor in good health.

The rearrangement joins TRBV30 to TRBJ2-7, with TRBD2 matching over 8 bases. From germline, CDR1 is GTSNPN and CDR2 SVGIG (reference sequence). The V segment lost 6 bases and the J segment 2 bases; nucleotides outside the gene matches: 6. This CDR3 has 13 residues. Written as DNA, the CDR3 is TGTGCCTGCCTCCCGGGGGGGACCTACGAGCAGTACTTC. This translates into CACLPGGTYEQYF.

The V and J genes are TRBV2 and TRBJ2-7, with 7 bases aligning to TRBD1. CDR3 length: 14 residues. Germline V gene data show CDR1 as SNHLY and CDR2 as FYNNEI. V lost 2 bases to trimming and J lost 3 bases; unmatched junction nucleotides: 4. CDR3: CASSEPQGDYEQYF. DNA for the CDR3: TGTGCCAGCAGTGAACCCCAGGGGGACTACGAGCAGTACTTC.

The chain has TRBV2 and TRBJ2-2; 8 bases fit TRBD1. Germline-derived CDR1 and CDR2 are SNHLY and FYNNEI. V was pared by 4 bases and J by 1 base, with 2 bases of the junction left unmatched. This CDR3 has 15 amino acids. The CDR3: CASSVGTGNTGELFF. CDR3 sequence (DNA): TGTGCCAGCAGTGTAGGGACAGGGAACACCGGGGAGCTGTTTTTT.

The V call is TRBV7-2, the J call TRBJ2-1, with D tentatively TRBD1 (6 bases). Germline CDR1 reads SGHTA; CDR2 reads FQGNSA. V lost 5 bases and J 8 bases, leaving 19 bases between the germline ends. There are 15 residues in the CDR3. The CDR3 DNA follows: TGTGCCAGCAGCCGACTGGGGGCTACTAGAGATGAGCAGTTCTTC. Its protein is CASSRLGATRDEQFF.

The chain uses TRBV3-1 and TRBJ2-2; D ambiguous. This CDR3 is built from 14 residues. Per germline, CDR1 LGHDT and CDR2 YNNKEL (reference sequence). Trimming pared 3 bases from V and 5 bases from J, leaving 10 bases between. The CDR3 nucleotides read TGTGCCAGCAGCCAGGATGTGGGTACCGGGGAGCTGTTTTTT. Protein: CASSQDVGTGELFF.

The genes are TRBV10-1 and TRBJ2-1; D ambiguous. This CDR3 has 13 residues. Germline values: CDR1 WNHNN, CDR2 SYGVQD (reference sequence). V lost 8 bases, J lost 5 bases, and 13 bases lay in between. Written as DNA, the CDR3 is TGCGCCAGCCAAAGGGAACCGGACAATGAGCAGTTCTTC. Protein: CASQREPDNEQFF.

V gene TRBV5-1 combines with J gene TRBJ1-5, with D maybe TRBD1 (5 bases). Deletions cut 4 bases from V and 5 bases from J, with 13 bases between. Germline V gives CDR1 SGHRS, CDR2 YFSETQ. CDR3 length: 14 residues. CDR3 DNA sequence: TGCGCCAGCAGCGGTGGGGGTACAGATCAGCCCCAGCATTTT. It yields the protein CASSGGGTDQPQHF.

J is TRBJ2-5 and V is TRBV7-9; 9 bases are shared with TRBD2. The CDR3 is 16 amino acids. CDR1 and CDR2 (germline): SEHNR, FQNEAQ (reference sequence). V shed 5 bases, J shed 5 bases, and the junction held 12 bases outside the gene matches. The CDR3 reads CASSPFRLAGLETQYF. The CDR3 DNA reads as TGTGCCAGCAGCCCCTTCAGGCTAGCGGGATTGGAGACCCAGTACTTC.

V and J are TRBV6-6 and TRBJ1-1; the D is unclear. V gave up 11 bases and J gave up 5 bases, with 21 bases separating them. The CDR3 covers 14 residues. Germline-derived CDR1 and CDR2 are MNHNY and SVGAGI (reference sequence). Here the CDR3 reads CAGRTGTGRTEAFF. The DNA for the CDR3 is TGTGCCGGGCGTACGGGCACGGGGAGAACTGAAGCTTTCTTT.

DNA of the CDR3: TGTGCCACCAGCTCTCTGGACAGGAGTGATGGCTACACCTTC. Protein sequence: CATSSLDRSDGYTF. This chain connects TRBV15 to TRBJ1-2; 7 positions agree with TRBD1. The CDR3 is made up of 14 amino acids. Germline lookup yields CDR1 LNHNV and CDR2 YYDKDF (reference sequence). V lost 5 bases, J lost 6 bases, and 9 bases stayed unmatched.

The CDR3 DNA reads as TGTGCCAGCAGGGACAGCGGGATCTACGAGCAGTACTTC. Protein product: CASRDSGIYEQYF. The chain joins TRBV2 to TRBJ2-7, with D perhaps matching TRBD2 (7 bases). CDR1 is SNHLY, CDR2 FYNNEI, per germline. Trimming removed 6 bases from V and 3 bases from J, with 12 bases in between. The CDR3 is 13 residues long.

J is TRBJ1-5 and V is TRBV2; possible D gene TRBD1, 6 bases. V gave up 6 bases and J gave up 4 bases, with 16 bases separating them. The CDR3 contains 15 residues. Germline V gene data show CDR1 as SNHLY and CDR2 as FYNNEI. The CDR3 region is CASRRGTISNQPQHF. CDR3 DNA sequence: TGTGCCAGCAGGAGGGGGACTATCTCAAATCAGCCCCAGCATTTT.

This chain joins TRBV20-1 and TRBJ2-5, with a tentative D call TRBD2 (6 bases). CDR1 is DFQATT, CDR2 SNEGSKA, per germline (reference sequence). The CDR3 is 12 residues long. The germline V and J ends were trimmed by 4 bases and 5 bases, with 11 bases remaining between them. CDR3 protein: CSATPGTETQYF. The CDR3 nucleotides are TGCAGTGCTACACCAGGGACTGAGACCCAGTACTTC.

The V gene is TRBV20-1, the J gene TRBJ2-1, with D perhaps TRBD2 (5 bases). Germline loops: CDR1 DFQATT, CDR2 SNEGSKA (reference sequence). This CDR3 has 14 residues. V was clipped by 5 bases and J by 3 bases, with 14 bases between them. The CDR3 nucleotides are TGCAGTGCTTGCTACGGGGTTAACTACAATGAGCAGTTCTTC. Encoded protein: CSACYGVNYNEQFF.

The chain couples TRBV10-2 to TRBJ2-7; weak D call: TRBD2 (5 bases). Germline loops: CDR1 WSHSY, CDR2 SAAADI. The CDR3 extends over 13 amino acids. V dropped 5 bases and J dropped 0 bases, with 8 bases sitting between them. The CDR3, as DNA: TGCGCCAGCAGTAGCGGCCCCTCCTACGAGCAGTACTTC. As protein: CASSSGPSYEQYF.

The chain recombines TRBV29-1 with TRBJ2-1, with 10 bases lining up with TRBD1. J gave up 8 bases and V 7 bases, and 5 bases lay outside the gene matches. CDR3 length: 12 amino acids. CDR1 and CDR2 (germline): SQVTM, ANQGSEA. The chain's CDR3 is CSGTGGADEQFF. CDR3 nucleotides: TGCAGCGGGACAGGGGGGGCGGATGAGCAGTTCTTC.

The CDR3 DNA is TGCGCCAGCAGTCACAGACTTAGCAATCAGCCCCAGCATTTT. As protein: CASSHRLSNQPQHF. This chain uses TRBV23-1 with TRBJ1-5, with D uncertain. TRBV23-1 counts as an open reading frame of uncertain function. V shed 3 bases and J shed 0 bases, with 6 bases lying between them. CDR3 length: 14 amino acids.

This chain uses TRBV5-4 with TRBJ2-3; D remains unclear. CDR3 length: 14 residues. Per the germline V gene, CDR1 is SGHNT and CDR2 is YYREEE (reference sequence). V was cut by 5 bases and J by 3 bases, with 13 bases left in between. In DNA form, the CDR3 reads TGTGCCAGCAGTAAACCACCTACGACAGATACGCAGTATTTT. It codes for CASSKPPTTDTQYF.

The rearrangement links TRBV18 to TRBJ1-5; D is perhaps TRBD1 (5 bases). V dropped 3 bases and J dropped 6 bases, with 18 bases sitting between them. The germline gives CDR1 KGHSH, CDR2 LQKENI. The CDR3 spans 16 residues. In DNA, the CDR3 is TGTGCCAGCTCACCTCCCGGAAAGGGGCGCGGTCAGCCCCAGCATTTT. Translated: CASSPPGKGRGQPQHF.

The V and J genes are TRBV19 and TRBJ1-1; weak D call: TRBD1 (5 bases). This CDR3 comprises 16 residues. Germline CDR1 LNHDA, CDR2 SQIVND (reference sequence). The V and J ends lost 5 bases and 4 bases respectively, with 20 bases between them. The CDR3 protein is CASSVDSSAASTEAFF. For the CDR3, the DNA is TGTGCCAGTAGTGTTGACAGTTCCGCCGCGAGCACTGAAGCTTTCTTT.

The V gene is TRBV14, the J gene TRBJ2-5; D is ambiguous. Trimming took 6 bases from V and 4 from J, leaving 15 bases between them. CDR1 SGHDN and CDR2 FVKESK come from the germline V gene. There are 14 residues in the CDR3. The CDR3 sequence: CASSNEKLGETQYF. The CDR3 DNA reads as TGTGCCAGCAGTAACGAGAAATTGGGAGAGACCCAGTACTTC. Supplemented by reference TRBV14 and TRBJ2-5, the full variable domain reads EAGVTQFPSHSVIEKGQTVTLRCDPISGHDNLYWYRRVMGKEIKFLLHFVKESKQDESGMPNNRFLAERTGGTYSTLKVQPAELEDSGVYFCASSNEKLGETQYFGPGTRLLVL.

The CDR3 region is CASSPATGGTEAFF. CDR3 DNA: TGTGCCAGCTCTCCAGCCACAGGGGGCACTGAAGCTTTCTTT. The genes are TRBV18 and TRBJ1-1; 8 bases map to TRBD1. Germline V lookup: CDR1 KGHSH, CDR2 LQKENI. The CDR3 extends over 14 amino acids. V gave up 6 bases and J gave up 4 bases; unmatched junction bases: 7.